This TCR beta chain was observed in a study of T cell repertoires in cytomegalovirus infection. About the study: Recently identified HLA-C-restricted and well-studied HLA-B-restricted CMV epitopes were used. Shared public TCR beta signatures pointed to both CMV infection and a matching HLA type.

Study-level points and caveats: Predominance within the ex vivo response was attributable to HLA-C-restricted CMV-specific TCR beta clonotypes.

Regarding this clonotype: Antigen unknown.

Germline CDR1 reads LGHNT; CDR2 reads FRNRAP. V lost 7 bases to trimming and J lost 6 bases, with 13 bases between them. The CDR3 loop spans 13 amino acids. In TCRdb, the reads were re-called with MiXCR into one record per CDR3 protein. The sample holds about 330,000 distinct CDR3 sequences; around a third are singletons and the top ten take approximately 12%. Sequenced material: cultured PBMCs, taken from culture after CMV antigen stimulation. The gene calls are TRBV12-5 and TRBJ1-5, with a possible D match to TRBD1 (6 bases). The clonotype originates from a human donor in good health (CMV status not recorded). Some clones in this sample may be carry-over from other donors' samples. DNA for the CDR3: TGTGCTAGTGCCATAGGGGGGGGTCAGCCCCAGCATTTT. It yields the protein CASAIGGGQPQHF.